The 9 T cell receptor beta chains presented below share a single source sample, sequenced in a study of shared clonotypes between healthy human individuals. Sequencing used immunoSEQ multiplex PCR; TCRdb keeps in-frame clones, though not all of them. The data contain 550,000 to 750,000 clones, 90% to 95% of them seen just once; the ten biggest clones take up approximately 24%. Naive CD8 isolation took CD45RO-negative cells positively selected for CCR7 and excluded terminally differentiated effector memory CD45RA+ cells. The material sequenced was naive CD8+ T cells sorted from blood. Receptors were obtained from a man under 40 in good health.

The rearrangement uses TRBV7-9 and TRBJ2-4; 10 bases fit TRBD2. J was trimmed by 4 bases and V by 4 bases; bases with no gene match: 13. CDR1 and CDR2 (germline): SEHNR, FQNEAQ (reference sequence). This CDR3 is built from 18 residues. CDR3 sequence reads: CASSYPPRLAGSKNIQYF. The CDR3 bases are TGTGCCAGCAGCTATCCCCCACGACTAGCGGGTTCGAAAAACATTCAGTACTTC. Full variable domain (remainder filled in from reference TRBV7-9 and TRBJ2-4): DTGVSQNPRHKITKRGQNVTFRCDPISEHNRLYWYRQTLGQGPEFLTYFQNEAQLEKSRLLSDRFSAERPKGSFSTLEIQRTEQGDSAMYLCASSYPPRLAGSKNIQYFGAGTRLSVL.

The chain links TRBV19 to TRBJ1-4, with D possibly TRBD1 on 5 matching bases. The germline CDR1 and CDR2 sequences are LNHDA and SQIVND (reference sequence). The V gene lost 5 bases and the J gene lost 7 bases, with 20 bases spanning the gap. CDR3 length equals 16 residues. The DNA for the CDR3 is TGTGCCAGTAGTGGATGGGGGGGTCCGTCGCCTGAAAAACTGTTTTTT. Translating gives CASSGWGGPSPEKLFF.

The chain couples TRBV29-1 to TRBJ2-1; no definite D call. V was cut by 7 bases and J by 9 bases, with 16 bases left in between. CDR3 length: 12 residues. Germline lookup yields CDR1 SQVTM and CDR2 ANQGSEA. CDR3 in DNA: TGCAGCGCCGACCCCAGTCGAGGTGAGCAGTTCTTC. Residues: CSADPSRGEQFF.

The chain is built from TRBV25-1 and TRBJ1-2; no clear D gene. This CDR3 is 14 amino acids long. Germline assignment: CDR1 MGHDK and CDR2 SYGVNS. Trimming stripped 2 bases from V and 6 bases from J, with 13 bases between. This CDR3 reads CASSEGNGGDGYTF. The CDR3 DNA sequence: TGTGCCAGCAGTGAAGGGAACGGCGGGGATGGCTACACCTTC.

V is TRBV10-3 and J is TRBJ2-7; D remains ambiguous. CDR3 length: 15 amino acids. Trimming left V 6 bases short and J 2 bases short, with 17 bases between. Germline CDR1 ENHRY, CDR2 SYGVKD. In nucleotides, the CDR3 is TGTGCCATCAGCACGCCCGGCGGCAACCCCTACGAGCAGTACTTC. It specifies CAISTPGGNPYEQYF.

The chain links TRBV9 to TRBJ2-2; D remains unclear. The V end was cut by 5 bases, the J end by 6 bases, with 8 bases between. From germline, CDR1 is SGDLS and CDR2 YYNGEE. The length of the CDR3 is 12 residues. In DNA form, the CDR3 reads TGTGCCAGCAGGGGGTTTGCCGGGGAGCTGTTTTTT. Translation gives CASRGFAGELFF.

CDR3 in amino acids: CATGTSGALQETQYF. CDR3 coding DNA: TGTGCCACCGGGACTAGCGGAGCGCTTCAAGAGACCCAGTACTTC. J is TRBJ2-5 and V is TRBV10-3; 11 nucleotides line up with TRBD2. Germline CDR1 and CDR2: ENHRY and SYGVKD. V lost 10 bases and J lost 2; bases outside the gene matches: 9. The CDR3 is made up of 15 amino acids.

Only one count was recorded for this clone. V usage is TRBV7-8 and J usage is TRBJ2-7; a possible D gene is TRBD2 (5 bases). Trimming shortened V by 0 bases and J by 7 bases, and 19 bases separated the two germline ends. CDR3 size: 16 residues. Per the germline V gene, CDR1 is SGHVS and CDR2 is FQNEAQ. CDR3 region: CASSLAEAGPAREQYF. CDR3 nucleotide sequence: TGTGCCAGCAGCTTAGCCGAGGCGGGCCCGGCAAGGGAGCAGTACTTC.

The rearrangement uses TRBV7-9 and TRBJ1-5; D gene unclear. Germline loops: CDR1 SEHNR, CDR2 FQNEAQ (reference sequence). V lost 5 bases and J 0 bases, leaving 11 bases between the germline ends. The length of the CDR3 is 15 residues. The CDR3 nucleotides are TGTGCCAGCAGCCACGCTGGATATAGCAATCAGCCCCAGCATTTT. Its translation: CASSHAGYSNQPQHF.